This entry lists 18 T cell receptor beta chains sequenced from one sample in a study of breast tumors, draining lymph nodes, adjacent tissues. Breast cancer patients provided tissue from their axillary draining lymph nodes. TCRdb called the multiplex PCR reads again in MiXCR, with one record for every CDR3 protein. Of more than 85,000 distinct CDR3 sequences detected, around 21% appear once; the ten largest clones hold approximately 1.2%. Material for sequencing was axillary lymph node tissue. The receptors originated from a female donor with breast cancer. Some clones in this sample may be carry-over from other donors' samples.

This clonotype was observed many times. The chain combines TRBV2 with TRBJ1-2; 9 bases line up with TRBD1. CDR1 is SNHLY and CDR2 is FYNNEI in the germline V gene. With 6 bases clipped from V and 7 bases from J, the junction kept 0 bases outside the gene matches. This CDR3 is 11 amino acids long. In nucleotides, the CDR3 is TGTGCCAGCAGACAGGGGGCTGGCTACACCTTC. Its translation: CASRQGAGYTF.

This clonotype was observed many times. This chain uses TRBV20-1 with TRBJ2-7, with D unresolved. The CDR3 sequence is 11 residues long. Trimming pared 3 bases from V and 6 bases from J, leaving 9 bases between. From germline, CDR1 is DFQATT and CDR2 SNEGSKA (reference sequence). The CDR3 is CSASLVSEQYF. The CDR3 DNA reads TGCAGTGCTAGTCTGGTTTCCGAGCAGTACTTC.

Ten or more counts support this clonotype. This chain links TRBV4-2 with TRBJ2-7, with a tentative D call TRBD2 (6 bases). Germline CDR1 reads LGHNA; CDR2 reads YNFKEQ. This CDR3 is built from 16 residues. Trimming shortened V by 0 bases and J by 4 bases, and 16 bases separated the two germline ends. CDR3 region: CASSQDLAGIYYEQYF. Written as DNA, the CDR3 is TGTGCCAGCAGCCAAGATCTTGCGGGGATCTATTACGAGCAGTACTTC.

This clonotype has at least ten counts. J is TRBJ2-7 and V is TRBV2; D possibly corresponds to TRBD1 (6 bases). Per the germline V gene, CDR1 is SNHLY and CDR2 is FYNNEI. Trimming pared 6 bases from V and 0 bases from J, leaving 9 bases between. The CDR3 is 13 residues long. The CDR3 DNA follows: TGTGCCAGCAGCCGGACAGCCTCCTACGAGCAGTACTTC. Protein product: CASSRTASYEQYF.

This clonotype appeared many times. The V gene is TRBV6-1, the J gene TRBJ1-2; D is ambiguous. V lost 3 bases and J 1 base, leaving 6 bases between the germline ends. The CDR3 sequence is 13 residues long. Per germline, CDR1 MNHNS and CDR2 SASEGT. The CDR3 coding sequence is TGTGCCAGCAGTGAGGGTTTTAACTATGGCTACACCTTC. Its protein product is CASSEGFNYGYTF.

This clonotype was picked up many times. As DNA, the CDR3 is TGCAGTGCGTCGAGGGGGGCCAACTATGGCTACACCTTC. It is translated as CSASRGANYGYTF. The chain recombines TRBV20-1 with TRBJ1-2; tentatively, D is TRBD1 (6 bases). Per the germline V gene, CDR1 is DFQATT and CDR2 is SNEGSKA (reference sequence). This CDR3 is built from 13 residues. Trimming removed 6 bases from V and 2 bases from J, with 13 bases in between.

Regarding this clonotype: This may stem from a read error, because a much larger clone lies one nucleotide away. The V call is TRBV19, the J call TRBJ1-4, with D hard to call. The CDR3 covers 16 residues. Germline V gene lookup returns CDR1 LNHDA and CDR2 SQIVND (reference sequence). CDR3 sequence (DNA): TGTGCCTGTAGTGTCCTCCCAGGAACATCGAATGAAAAACTGTTTTTT. It specifies CACSVLPGTSNEKLFF. The full variable domain, completed using reference TRBV19 and TRBJ1-4, is DGGITQSPKYLFRKEGQNVTLSCEQNLNHDAMYWYRQDPGQGLRLIYYSQIVNDFQKGDIAEGYSVSREKKESFPLTVTSAQKNPTAFYLCACSVLPGTSNEKLFFGSGTQLSVL.

This clonotype came up many times. V gene TRBV5-4 combines with J gene TRBJ1-2; a possible D gene is TRBD1 (5 bases). CDR1 and CDR2 from the germline V gene are SGHNT and YYREEE (reference sequence). This CDR3 is built from 12 residues. With 4 bases removed from V and 6 bases from J, the gap between germline ends came to 10 bases. The CDR3 spells CASSPGLDGYTF. The CDR3 DNA sequence: TGTGCCAGCAGCCCGGGACTCGATGGCTACACCTTC.

This clonotype was found many times. V usage is TRBV7-9 and J usage is TRBJ2-2; D is tentatively TRBD1 or TRBD2 (5 bases each). The CDR3 spans 15 residues. Per the germline V gene, CDR1 is SEHNR and CDR2 is FQNEAQ (reference sequence). Trimming took 6 bases from V and 7 from J, leaving 18 bases between them. CDR3 nucleotides: TGTGCCAGCAGACCCGGGGCCGGAGGCAGCGGGGAGCTGTTTTTT. Protein product: CASRPGAGGSGELFF.

In its sample, this clonotype was seen many times. The V call is TRBV4-1, the J call TRBJ1-5; D unclear. The length of the CDR3 is 15 residues. Germline loops: CDR1 MGHRA, CDR2 YSYEKL. Trimming took 1 base from V and 5 from J, leaving 12 bases between them. The CDR3, as DNA: TGCGCCAGCAGCCAAGGGCGTGGAGATGATCAGCCCCAGCATTTT. Protein product: CASSQGRGDDQPQHF.

The sample holds many counts of this clonotype. This chain uses TRBV20-1 with TRBJ2-7; TRBD2 matches at 11 bases. The CDR3 has 14 amino acids. Trimming at V came to 6 bases and at J to 5 bases, leaving 9 bases not matched to a gene. The germline CDR1 and CDR2 sequences are DFQATT and SNEGSKA (reference sequence). CDR3 sequence reads: CSANSGRASDEQYF. In DNA form, the CDR3 reads TGCAGTGCAAATAGCGGGAGGGCCAGCGACGAGCAGTACTTC.

This clonotype was seen ten or more times. The chain is built from TRBV6-5 and TRBJ2-5; no firm D call. The germline V gene has CDR1 MNHEY and CDR2 SVGAGI. The CDR3 totals 15 residues. Trimming took off 0 bases at V and 6 bases at J, with 14 bases between the two ends. CDR3 in amino acids: CASSYSIQDWKTQYF. The CDR3 DNA sequence: TGTGCCAGCAGTTACTCGATTCAGGATTGGAAGACCCAGTACTTC.

Ten or more counts support this clonotype. V gene TRBV9 combines with J gene TRBJ2-1; no firm D call. The CDR3 is made up of 15 amino acids. Germline values: CDR1 SGDLS, CDR2 YYNGEE. Trimming pared 4 bases from V and 5 bases from J, leaving 16 bases between. In DNA form, the CDR3 reads TGTGCCAGCAGCCCCTCTCCCGGACCGGACAATGAGCAGTTCTTC. It yields the protein CASSPSPGPDNEQFF.

This clonotype was recorded at least ten times. V and J are TRBV7-3 and TRBJ2-2; D is unresolved. The CDR3 covers 14 residues. The germline V gene has CDR1 SGHTA and CDR2 FQGTGA. V lost 0 bases, J lost 1 base, and 3 bases lay in between. CDR3 nucleotides: TGTGCCAGCAGCTTAACTGGGAACACCGGGGAGCTGTTTTTT. Its translation: CASSLTGNTGELFF.

A single count supports this clonotype. A much larger clone differs by one base, so this may be a read error. The CDR3 carries no conserved terminal phenylalanine or tryptophan, so it likely arises from a read error. This rearrangement joins TRBV3-1 to TRBJ2-1; 7 nucleotides line up with TRBD2. CDR1 is LGHDT and CDR2 is YNNKEL in the germline V gene (reference sequence). The CDR3 extends over 15 amino acids. With V trimmed by 0 bases and J by 10 bases, 9 bases remained unmatched. CDR3 nucleotide sequence: TGTGCCAGCAGCCAAGAAGACGGACTAGAATGGGAGCAGTTCATC. Encoded protein: CASSQEDGLEWEQFI.

This clonotype has a count of ten or more. The chain carries TRBV5-4 and TRBJ1-2, with D hard to call. CDR1 is SGHNT and CDR2 is YYREEE in the germline V gene (reference sequence). V gave up 4 bases and J gave up 8 bases, with 15 bases separating them. The CDR3 extends over 13 amino acids. In DNA form, the CDR3 reads TGTGCCAGCAGCCTAGGACTACTGGGAGGCTACACCTTC. Its protein product is CASSLGLLGGYTF.

At least ten counts were recorded for this clonotype. This chain uses TRBV12-3 or TRBV12-4 with TRBJ1-3, with D possibly matching TRBD1 (6 bases). The CDR3 loop spans 14 amino acids. V dropped 8 bases and J dropped 4 bases, with 15 bases sitting between them. CDR3 nucleotide sequence: TGTGCCAGCGGGGGCAGGGCTTTAGGAAACACCATATATTTT. It specifies CASGGRALGNTIYF.

Worth noting for this clonotype: The junction departs from the called germline gene at one end, perhaps through a read error. V and J are TRBV3-1 and TRBJ2-1, with D possibly matching TRBD2 (5 bases). Germline V lookup: CDR1 LGHDT, CDR2 YNNKEL (reference sequence). CDR3 length: 15 amino acids. The CDR3 region has the DNA TGTGCCAGCAGCCATATGGGAGATCAGATAGATGAGCCGTTCTTC. Translating it yields CASSHMGDQIDEPFF.